Listed below are T cell receptor beta chains from one sample, sequenced in a study of blood T cell repertoires in COVID-19. Sequenced by immunoSEQ multiplex PCR; TCRdb stores in-frame clones only, minus some. The sample contains hundreds of thousands of clones, roughly 80% of which appear only once. Sequenced sample: peripheral blood. Receptor source: an elderly woman with acute or convalescent COVID-19. The CDR3 runs from the conserved cysteine through the conserved F or W. D genes are given only for firm matches. Expanded clones are given a class, and other clones once, few, many or no size at all.

d_call: .
v_call: TRBV11-2
j_call: TRBJ2-1
clone_size: .
cdr3_nt: TGTGCCAGCAGCTTACCCCAGACTCGGCTGTACAATGAGCAGTTCTTC
cdr3_aa: CASSLPQTRLYNEQFF

d_call: .
v_call: TRBV11-3
j_call: TRBJ2-3
clone_size: .
cdr3_nt: TGTGCCAGCAGCTTAACTGGGGGGGATACGCAGTATTTT
cdr3_aa: CASSLTGGDTQYF

d_call: .
v_call: TRBV9
j_call: TRBJ1-5
clone_size: .
cdr3_nt: TGTGCCAGCAGCACAAGGGACTTCATACCGCCTACCCATCAGCCCCAGCATTTT
cdr3_aa: CASSTRDFIPPTHQPQHF

d_call: .
v_call: TRBV3-1/TRBV3-2
j_call: TRBJ1-4
clone_size: .
cdr3_nt: TGTGCCAGCAGCCAAGACTATTCAGGGGACCCAGCAACTAATGAAAAACTGTTTTTT
cdr3_aa: CASSQDYSGDPATNEKLFF

d_call: .
v_call: TRBV18
j_call: TRBJ2-1
clone_size: .
cdr3_nt: TGTGCCAGCTCACCACTAACCCGGGCGGGAAGGTACAATGAGCAGTTCTTC
cdr3_aa: CASSPLTRAGRYNEQFF

d_call: .
v_call: TRBV12-3/TRBV12-4
j_call: TRBJ1-5
clone_size: .
cdr3_nt: TGTGCCAGCTCTCCGGCGACAAATCAGCCCCAGCATTTT
cdr3_aa: CASSPATNQPQHF

d_call: TRBD1
v_call: TRBV28
j_call: TRBJ1-1
clone_size: .
cdr3_nt: TGTGCCAGCAGTTCAGGGGGTAAAGCTTTCTTT
cdr3_aa: CASSSGGKAFF

d_call: TRBD1
v_call: TRBV9
j_call: TRBJ2-7
clone_size: few
cdr3_nt: TGTGCCAGCAGCGTAGGGGACAGTCCCTACGAGCAGTACTTC
cdr3_aa: CASSVGDSPYEQYF

d_call: TRBD1
v_call: TRBV5-1
j_call: TRBJ2-3
clone_size: .
cdr3_nt: TGCGCCAGCAGCTTGGGCAGGGGGAGTGCAGATACGCAGTATTTT
cdr3_aa: CASSLGRGSADTQYF

d_call: .
v_call: TRBV3-1/TRBV3-2
j_call: TRBJ1-4
clone_size: .
cdr3_nt: TGTGCCAGCAGCCAAAGGGGTGACAATGAAAAACTGTTTTTT
cdr3_aa: CASSQRGDNEKLFF

d_call: TRBD2
v_call: TRBV6-4
j_call: TRBJ2-1
clone_size: .
cdr3_nt: TGTGCCAGCAGCGCTAGCGGATTCTCCTACAATGAGCAGTTCTTC
cdr3_aa: CASSASGFSYNEQFF

d_call: .
v_call: TRBV27
j_call: TRBJ2-7
clone_size: .
cdr3_nt: TGTGCCAGCAGACCTCGACTAGAAAGCTACGAGCAGTACTTC
cdr3_aa: CASRPRLESYEQYF

d_call: TRBD1
v_call: TRBV20-1
j_call: TRBJ1-2
clone_size: .
cdr3_nt: TGCAGTGCTAGTCAGGGGGGCGATGGCTACACCTTC
cdr3_aa: CSASQGGDGYTF

d_call: .
v_call: TRBV21-1
j_call: TRBJ1-3
clone_size: .
cdr3_nt: TGTGCCAGCAGCAAAGCGGGGACAGCGAACTCTGGAAACACCATATATTTT
cdr3_aa: CASSKAGTANSGNTIYF

d_call: TRBD2
v_call: TRBV24-1
j_call: TRBJ2-1
clone_size: few
cdr3_nt: TGTGCCACCAGTGATAACCGCGGGAGGAACAATGAGCAGTTCTTC
cdr3_aa: CATSDNRGRNNEQFF

d_call: TRBD1
v_call: TRBV3-1/TRBV3-2
j_call: TRBJ1-2
clone_size: few
cdr3_nt: TGTGCCAGCAGCCCAAGACAGGGGTCCGGATTCTATGGCTACACCTTC
cdr3_aa: CASSPRQGSGFYGYTF

d_call: .
v_call: TRBV28
j_call: TRBJ2-6
clone_size: few
cdr3_nt: TGTGCCAGCAGTTTAAGGGGCGAGCCGGGTAACTCTGGGGCCAACGTCCTGACTTTC
cdr3_aa: CASSLRGEPGNSGANVLTF

d_call: .
v_call: TRBV18
j_call: TRBJ2-7
clone_size: once
cdr3_nt: TGTGCCAGCTCACCATCGGCGGGGCGGTCCTACGAGCAGTACTTC
cdr3_aa: CASSPSAGRSYEQYF

d_call: .
v_call: TRBV30
j_call: TRBJ1-5
clone_size: few
cdr3_nt: TGTGCCCGAGGGGAGTCCAGGGGAATGGGCAATCAGCCCCAGCATTTT
cdr3_aa: CARGESRGMGNQPQHF

d_call: .
v_call: TRBV10-2
j_call: TRBJ1-6
clone_size: few
cdr3_nt: TGCGCCAGCGCCGAAGGGAAGAACAGCGGGAATTCACCCCTCCACTTT
cdr3_aa: CASAEGKNSGNSPLHF

d_call: .
v_call: TRBV7-2
j_call: TRBJ1-3
clone_size: .
cdr3_nt: TGTGCCAGCAGCCCAACAGGGTCCTCTGGAAACACCATATATTTT
cdr3_aa: CASSPTGSSGNTIYF

d_call: .
v_call: TRBV12-3/TRBV12-4
j_call: TRBJ1-4
clone_size: .
cdr3_nt: TGTGCCAGCAGCCTTACCTTGGCGGAACTGTTTTTT
cdr3_aa: CASSLTLAELFF

d_call: .
v_call: TRBV5-1
j_call: TRBJ1-1
clone_size: .
cdr3_nt: TGCGCCAGCAGCTTTTCGGGACAAATGAACACTGAAGCTTTCTTT
cdr3_aa: CASSFSGQMNTEAFF

d_call: TRBD1
v_call: TRBV15
j_call: TRBJ1-2
clone_size: .
cdr3_nt: TGTGCCACCAGCAGAGAAAGACAGGGGACGAGGTATGGCTACACCTTC
cdr3_aa: CATSRERQGTRYGYTF

d_call: TRBD2
v_call: TRBV5-3
j_call: TRBJ2-1
clone_size: .
cdr3_nt: TGTGCCAGAAGCTTGAGCGGGAGGGCCGGTTACTCCTACAATGAGCAGTTCTTC
cdr3_aa: CARSLSGRAGYSYNEQFF

d_call: TRBD1
v_call: TRBV7-8
j_call: TRBJ1-6
clone_size: .
cdr3_nt: TGTGCCAGCAGCTTAGCGCAAACAGGGGTTAATTCACCCCTCCACTTT
cdr3_aa: CASSLAQTGVNSPLHF

d_call: .
v_call: TRBV11-3
j_call: TRBJ2-3
clone_size: .
cdr3_nt: TGTGCCAGCAGCCCTTACACAGATACGCAGTATTTT
cdr3_aa: CASSPYTDTQYF

d_call: .
v_call: TRBV7-3
j_call: TRBJ2-5
clone_size: .
cdr3_nt: TGTGCCAGCAGCCCGTCCGGGGAACAGACCCAGTACTTC
cdr3_aa: CASSPSGEQTQYF

d_call: .
v_call: TRBV4-1
j_call: TRBJ1-2
clone_size: .
cdr3_nt: TGCGCCAGCAGCCAAGAGGATTCGAGGGCGGAAACCTTC
cdr3_aa: CASSQEDSRAETF

d_call: TRBD1
v_call: TRBV19
j_call: TRBJ1-1
clone_size: .
cdr3_nt: TGTGCCAGTAGTACGGCAGGGGGCCTGAACACTGAAGCTTTCTTT
cdr3_aa: CASSTAGGLNTEAFF

d_call: .
v_call: TRBV6-2/TRBV6-3
j_call: TRBJ1-5
clone_size: once
cdr3_nt: TGTGCCAGCAGTTACTCGGGGGGAACTCAGCCCCAGCATTTT
cdr3_aa: CASSYSGGTQPQHF

d_call: TRBD2
v_call: TRBV4-3
j_call: TRBJ2-2
clone_size: few
cdr3_nt: TGCGCCAGCAGCCAAGGACAGGGGGGTTGGACTAGCGGGCCCCCGAACACCGGGGAGCTGTTTTTT
cdr3_aa: CASSQGQGGWTSGPPNTGELFF

d_call: .
v_call: TRBV19
j_call: TRBJ1-2
clone_size: few
cdr3_nt: TGTGCCAGTAGTATAGGCAGGCTCAGAGACTATGGCTACACCTTC
cdr3_aa: CASSIGRLRDYGYTF

d_call: .
v_call: TRBV7-6
j_call: TRBJ2-3
clone_size: .
cdr3_nt: TGTGCCAGCAGCCCCACGACAGGAGTGGGAACAGATACGCAGTATTTT
cdr3_aa: CASSPTTGVGTDTQYF

d_call: .
v_call: TRBV9
j_call: TRBJ2-1
clone_size: .
cdr3_nt: TGTGCCAGCAGCGGAAGGGCCGAGGGGGGGAATGAGCAGTTCTTC
cdr3_aa: CASSGRAEGGNEQFF

d_call: .
v_call: TRBV29-1
j_call: TRBJ1-5
clone_size: once
cdr3_nt: TGCAGCGTTGAAGGAGATCAGCCCCAGCATTTT
cdr3_aa: CSVEGDQPQHF

d_call: TRBD1
v_call: TRBV28
j_call: TRBJ1-5
clone_size: .
cdr3_nt: TGTGCCAGCAGCGGCGCCGGGACAGGGTATAGCAATCAGCCCCAGCATTTT
cdr3_aa: CASSGAGTGYSNQPQHF

d_call: TRBD1
v_call: TRBV6-2/TRBV6-3
j_call: TRBJ1-1
clone_size: .
cdr3_nt: TGTGCCAGCAGTGCCTTCCCCGGGACAGCAAAAGCTTTCTTT
cdr3_aa: CASSAFPGTAKAFF

d_call: .
v_call: TRBV3-1/TRBV3-2
j_call: TRBJ1-6
clone_size: .
cdr3_nt: TGTGCCAGCAGCCAAGCGTCTTGCGGCAGGGTGGATTCACCCCTCCACTTT
cdr3_aa: CASSQASCGRVDSPLHF

d_call: TRBD1
v_call: TRBV18
j_call: TRBJ1-2
clone_size: few
cdr3_nt: TGTGCCAGCTCACCTGGGACAGACGTCAACTATGGCTACACCTTC
cdr3_aa: CASSPGTDVNYGYTF

d_call: TRBD2
v_call: TRBV2
j_call: TRBJ2-5
clone_size: .
cdr3_nt: TGTGCCAGCAGCGCAGGACTAGCGGGAGAGACCCAGTACTTC
cdr3_aa: CASSAGLAGETQYF

d_call: TRBD2
v_call: TRBV9
j_call: TRBJ2-5
clone_size: .
cdr3_nt: TGTGCCAGCAGCCCTCGTTACTTAGCGGGACCTGGGCAAGAGACCCAGTACTTC
cdr3_aa: CASSPRYLAGPGQETQYF

d_call: TRBD1
v_call: TRBV19
j_call: TRBJ2-7
clone_size: .
cdr3_nt: TGTGCCAGTAGTAGCCAAGCGCAGGGGGACTACGAGCAGTACTTC
cdr3_aa: CASSSQAQGDYEQYF

d_call: .
v_call: TRBV27
j_call: TRBJ2-7
clone_size: .
cdr3_nt: TGTGCCAGCAGTGTACAGGGTTACGAGCAGTACTTC
cdr3_aa: CASSVQGYEQYF

d_call: .
v_call: TRBV7-9
j_call: TRBJ1-2
clone_size: once
cdr3_nt: TGTGCCAGCAGCTTAGGTTTTTCGGACTATGGCTACACCTTC
cdr3_aa: CASSLGFSDYGYTF

d_call: .
v_call: TRBV29-1
j_call: TRBJ1-2
clone_size: .
cdr3_nt: TGCAGCGTTGCCCCTATACAGAGTCTCTATGGCTACACCTTC
cdr3_aa: CSVAPIQSLYGYTF

d_call: .
v_call: TRBV7-2
j_call: TRBJ2-5
clone_size: .
cdr3_nt: TGTGCCAGCAGCCCGCTTGGGTCGGACAAAGAGACCCAGTACTTC
cdr3_aa: CASSPLGSDKETQYF

d_call: TRBD2
v_call: TRBV13
j_call: TRBJ2-1
clone_size: few
cdr3_nt: TGTGCCAGCAGCTTAGCGCGGGGGGCAGGCAATGAGCAGTTCTTC
cdr3_aa: CASSLARGAGNEQFF

d_call: .
v_call: TRBV2
j_call: TRBJ2-2
clone_size: .
cdr3_nt: TGTGCCAGCATCGGCCAGGGGAGGGGCGGGGAGCTGTTTTTT
cdr3_aa: CASIGQGRGGELFF